Listed below are T cell receptor beta chains from one sample, sequenced in a study of post-analysis software for immune sequencing data. TCRdb ran MiXCR on the PCR reads and lists one entry per CDR3 protein. The sample yields roughly 650,000 distinct CDR3 sequences, roughly three fifths seen once. The sample taken for sequencing was blood. Receptors originate from a girl aged 2-10 years with multiple sclerosis. Both conserved end residues are part of each CDR3. D genes are given only for firm matches. Where a row states a size, it is once, few, many or the class of an expanded clone; other rows omit it.

d_gene	v_gene	j_gene	abundance	CDR3nt	CDR3aa
-	TRBV27	TRBJ2-7	-	TGTGCCAGCAGCTTAATCAGTAGCTCCTACGAGCAGTACTTC	CASSLISSSYEQYF
-	TRBV10-3	TRBJ2-3	-	TGTGCCATCAGTAGAATAGCCGCAGATACGCAGTATTTT	CAISRIAADTQYF
-	TRBV5-1	TRBJ2-3	few	TGCGCCAGCAGCTTGGAGTGGGGGAGAGATACGCAGTATTTT	CASSLEWGRDTQYF
-	TRBV7-2	TRBJ1-1	-	TGTGCCAGCAGCTCTCCGGGACACTATTTAGAAGCTTTCTTT	CASSSPGHYLEAFF
-	TRBV29-1	TRBJ2-1	-	TGCAGCGTGGAGCTTTACAATGAGCAGTTCTTC	CSVELYNEQFF
TRBD2	TRBV4-1	TRBJ2-7	-	TGCGCCAGCAGCCAAGATACTAGCGGGACAATCTACGAGCAGTACTTC	CASSQDTSGTIYEQYF
TRBD1	TRBV15	TRBJ1-1	-	TGTGCCACCAGCAGAGCCGACAGGGATTTCACTGAAGCTTTCTTT	CATSRADRDFTEAFF
-	TRBV5-5	TRBJ1-5	-	TGTGCCAGCAGCTTGGGGGGGCTGGTTCATCAGCCCCAGCATTTT	CASSLGGLVHQPQHF
-	TRBV5-1	TRBJ2-6	-	TGCGCCAGCAGCTTGGAACCCAGGGTCTCAATAAGTGCCAACGTCCTGACTTTC	CASSLEPRVSISANVLTF
-	TRBV7-2	TRBJ2-5	few	TGTGCCAGCAGTCCGAAAGTTAGCGAGGAGACCCAGTACTTC	CASSPKVSEETQYF
-	TRBV7-9	TRBJ2-3	-	TGTGCCAACAGCCCCCCGGGACGGATAGGCACAGATACGCAGTATTTT	CANSPPGRIGTDTQYF
TRBD2	TRBV29-1	TRBJ2-5	-	TGCAGCGTTGAGGGCGGGGGAGGAGTTAGAGAGACCCGGTACTTC	CSVEGGGGVRETRYF
-	TRBV20-1	TRBJ2-5	-	TGCAGTCCTCAAACTGGTGAAGAGACCCAGTACTTC	CSPQTGEETQYF
TRBD1	TRBV20-1	TRBJ2-7	-	TGCAGTGCAACCGCGGACAGGGGGTACGAGCAGTACTTC	CSATADRGYEQYF
-	TRBV5-1	TRBJ1-2	-	TGCGCCAGCAGCTATATTACAGGGTACGATGGCTACACCTTC	CASSYITGYDGYTF
-	TRBV2	TRBJ1-2	-	TGTGCCAGCAGTGATCGGGGCGAAGGGGGCTACACCTTC	CASSDRGEGGYTF
-	TRBV28	TRBJ2-1	few	TGTGCCAGCAGTTTAGTCCGGACAGCATACAATGAGCAGTTCTTC	CASSLVRTAYNEQFF
TRBD2	TRBV4-2	TRBJ2-1	-	TGTGCCAGCAGCCAAGTTCTAGCGGAGTACAATGAGCAGTTCTTC	CASSQVLAEYNEQFF
TRBD1	TRBV7-2	TRBJ2-5	-	TGTGCCAGCAGCTCGACCGGGACAGGCCTCCAAGAGACCCAGTACTTC	CASSSTGTGLQETQYF
-	TRBV5-1	TRBJ2-5	once	TGCGCCAGCAGCCTAGGACAGCAGCAAGAGACCCAGTACTTC	CASSLGQQQETQYF
-	TRBV6-6	TRBJ2-5	-	TGTGCCAGCAGTTACTCGCAGGCCGCTCAAGAGACCCAGTACTTC	CASSYSQAAQETQYF
-	TRBV6-5	TRBJ2-7	-	TGTGCCAGCAGCTTGAAGAACAGAGGCGAGCAGTACTTC	CASSLKNRGEQYF
-	TRBV11-2	TRBJ2-5	-	TGTGCCAGCAGCGGCATGGGCCGAGAGACCCAGTACTTC	CASSGMGRETQYF
-	TRBV14	TRBJ2-1	-	TGTGCCAGCAGCCAAGGGAGGGCCTACAATGAGCAGTTCTTC	CASSQGRAYNEQFF
TRBD1	TRBV12-3/TRBV12-4	TRBJ1-5	once	TGTGCCAGCGAAACCCGGACAGGGAGGGTGTGGGACAATCAGCCCCAGCATTTT	CASETRTGRVWDNQPQHF
TRBD1	TRBV29-1	TRBJ1-1	-	TGCAGCGTTGCCCGGGACAGGGGCACTGAAGCTTTCTTT	CSVARDRGTEAFF
TRBD1	TRBV12-3/TRBV12-4	TRBJ2-5	-	TGTGCCAGCAGTTCTACAGGGGGGCTCCAAGAGACCCAGTACTTC	CASSSTGGLQETQYF
TRBD1	TRBV5-1	TRBJ2-3	-	TGCGCCAGCAGCTTGGATAGGACAGGGTCAGATACGCAGTATTTT	CASSLDRTGSDTQYF
-	TRBV7-2	TRBJ2-3	few	TGTGCCAGCAGCCGTGGCCTTAGCACAGATACGCAGTATTTT	CASSRGLSTDTQYF
-	TRBV6-5	TRBJ1-5	-	TGTGCCACGGGGTTGGGGGTAAATAGCAATCAGCCCCAGCATTTT	CATGLGVNSNQPQHF
-	TRBV6-1	TRBJ2-5	-	TGTGCCAGCAGTGAAAGCTTCTGGACCCAGTACTTC	CASSESFWTQYF
TRBD2	TRBV12-3/TRBV12-4	TRBJ2-7	few	TGTGCCAGCAGTCCCGCTAGCGGGGGGTCCTACAATGAGCAGTACTTC	CASSPASGGSYNEQYF
-	TRBV5-1	TRBJ2-3	-	TGCGCCAGCAGCTTGGAACACAGGGGGGGAGACACAGATACGCAGTATTTT	CASSLEHRGGDTDTQYF
-	TRBV27	TRBJ2-5	once	TGTGCCAGCAGACCCGACTTATCCGGGACTCCGGAGACCCAGTACTTC	CASRPDLSGTPETQYF
-	TRBV13	TRBJ2-1	few	TGTGCCAGCAGCTTACAGAACTTACCCTACAATGAGCAGTTCTTC	CASSLQNLPYNEQFF
TRBD1	TRBV6-5	TRBJ2-5	-	TGTGCCAGCAGTTACTCGAGGGACAGGGACCGGGAGACCCAGTACTTC	CASSYSRDRDRETQYF
TRBD2	TRBV11-2	TRBJ2-1	once	TGTGCCAGCAGCTTAGGTGAGCTAGCGGGCGCTTACAATGAGCAGTTCTTC	CASSLGELAGAYNEQFF
TRBD1	TRBV29-1	TRBJ2-3	few	TGCAGCTTACAGGGGCAGGGCACAGATACGCAGTATTTT	CSLQGQGTDTQYF
-	TRBV19	TRBJ1-1	-	TGTGCCAGTAGTCCCTCCGGGTGGGGGAGTCAGACTGAAGCTTTCTTT	CASSPSGWGSQTEAFF